The 8 T cell receptor beta chains below come from one sample, sequenced in a study of T cells in women clearing cervical HPV infection. Data came from immunoSEQ multiplex PCR; TCRdb stores just in-frame clones and leaves some out. The listing records about 20,000 clones. Sequencing input: blood buffy coat. These receptors were obtained from a woman aged 18-69 years with a cervical HPV16 infection that either progressed to CIN3+ or cleared (not recorded which).

In regard to this clone: Sequencing ends 3 residues short of the CDR3 end; the germline J gene provides the rest. The V call is TRBV5-1, the J call TRBJ2-7, with 14 bases that match TRBD2. Germline loops: CDR1 SGHRS, CDR2 YFSETQ. The CDR3 is 17 residues long. V lost 2 bases, J lost 0 bases, and 4 bases stayed unmatched. The CDR3: CASSFGLAGGYSYEQYF. The CDR3 bases that were read are TGCGCCAGCAGCTTCGGACTAGCGGGGGGTTACTCCTACGAG.

A word on this clone: The sequence runs out 3 residues before the end of the CDR3; the remainder is reconstructed from the germline J gene. The V call is TRBV19, the J call TRBJ2-5; maybe TRBD2 (6 bases). There are 15 residues in the CDR3. V gave up 4 bases and J gave up 2 bases, with 14 bases separating them. Germline CDR1 LNHDA, CDR2 SQIVND (reference sequence). Partial CDR3 DNA: TGTGCCAGTAGTACTCAAGGGACTGAGCAAGAGACC. It codes for CASSTQGTEQET. The CDR3 reads in full as CASSTQGTEQETQYF.

A word on this clone: The CDR3 extends 3 residues past the end of the read, so its final part is completed from the germline J gene. J is TRBJ1-1 and V is TRBV5-1, with D perhaps TRBD1 (5 bases). V lost 6 bases, J lost 4 bases, and 16 bases lay in between. CDR1 is SGHRS, CDR2 YFSETQ, per germline. The CDR3 spans 14 residues. Incomplete CDR3 DNA: TGCGCCAGCAACTCCGGGGGACGTGGCACTGAA. It codes for CASNSGGRGTE. The whole CDR3 sequence is CASNSGGRGTEAFF.

Details on this clone: The read ends 3 residues before the CDR3 terminus; that terminus is restored from the germline J gene. This chain links TRBV7-8 with TRBJ2-2; perhaps TRBD1 as D (5 bases). The CDR3 contains 14 residues. Germline lookup yields CDR1 SGHVS and CDR2 FQNEAQ. V was trimmed by 5 bases and J by 6 bases, leaving 13 bases between them. This CDR3 is CASSPRTRSGELFF. The sequenced part of the CDR3 DNA is TGTGCCAGCAGCCCAAGGACAAGGTCCGGGGAG. The full variable domain, completed using reference TRBV7-8 and TRBJ2-2, is GAGVSQSPRYKVAKRGQDVALRCDPISGHVSLFWYQQALGQGPEFLTYFQNEAQLDKSGLPSDRFFAERPEGSVSTLKIQRTQQEDSAVYLCASSPRTRSGELFFGEGSRLTVL.

As to this clone: The CDR3 goes on 3 residues after the read ends, and that part is filled in from the germline J gene. The genes are TRBV7-2 and TRBJ1-5; 7 bases line up with TRBD1. The CDR3 is made up of 15 amino acids. In germline, CDR1 is SGHTA, CDR2 FQGNSA. V was pared by 6 bases and J by 5 bases, with 10 bases of the junction left unmatched. The CDR3 protein is CASRFAGGLDQPQHF. The sequenced part of the CDR3 DNA is TGTGCCAGCAGGTTCGCAGGGGGGCTGGATCAGCCC.

About this clone: The read is 3 residues too short to cover the CDR3 end, so that end is filled in from the germline J gene. The chain has TRBV28 and TRBJ1-1; 9 nucleotides align to TRBD1. CDR3 size: 16 residues. With V trimmed by 5 bases and J by 0 bases, 7 bases remained unmatched. Germline V gene sequence: CDR1 MDHEN, CDR2 SYDVKM. The DNA read from the CDR3 is TGTGCCAGCAGTCACAGGGGGCTTGGGATGAACACTGAA. Its protein is CASSHRGLGMNTE. In full, the CDR3 reads CASSHRGLGMNTEAFF. Filled out from reference TRBV28 and TRBJ1-1, the complete variable domain reads DVKVTQSSRYLVKRTGEKVFLECVQDMDHENMFWYRQDPGLGLRLIYFSYDVKMKEKGDIPEGYSVSREKKERFSLILESASTNQTSMYLCASSHRGLGMNTEAFFGQGTRLTVV.

With regard to this clone: The read falls 3 residues short of the CDR3 end, and the missing part is taken from the germline J gene. The chain combines TRBV20-1 with TRBJ2-3, with D maybe TRBD2 (6 bases). The CDR3 is 16 amino acids. V dropped 1 base and J dropped 0 bases, with 14 bases sitting between them. Looked up from germline, CDR1 is DFQATT and CDR2 is SNEGSKA (reference sequence). The CDR3 loop is CSARVGASASTDTQYF. The CDR3 bases that were read are TGCAGTGCTAGAGTAGGGGCTAGCGCTAGCACAGATACG.

On this clone itself: The read ends 3 residues before the CDR3 terminus; that terminus is restored from the germline J gene. The rearrangement links TRBV20-1 to TRBJ2-3; 12 nucleotides align to TRBD2. CDR3 size: 15 residues. V was pared by 6 bases and J by 2 bases, with 6 bases of the junction left unmatched. The germline V gene has CDR1 DFQATT and CDR2 SNEGSKA (reference sequence). The CDR3 DNA, read in part, is TGCAGTGCGTCGACTAGCGGGGGCGTCACAGATACG. Translation gives CSASTSGGVTDT. In full, the CDR3 reads CSASTSGGVTDTQYF.